The text below deals with one T cell receptor (beta chain). Its matching antigen is unknown. The source of the sample is a study of cytomegalovirus exposure and HLA in healthy donors. General observations from the study: In an earlier analysis, about 87% or about 30%: the productive usage of most TCR beta V segments.

The CDR3 spans 15 residues. Trimming left V 3 bases short and J 0 bases short, with 10 bases between. Germline V lookup: CDR1 LGHNA, CDR2 YSLEER. PCR primers comprised 60 Vbeta and 13 Jbeta primers. TCRdb's copy holds only in-frame clones and misses some; the assay was immunoSEQ multiplex PCR. The sample lists about 88,000 clones; 85% to 90% were seen once. The rearrangement joins TRBV4-3 to TRBJ2-3, with D uncertain. The sample comprised PBMCs. This clonotype was sampled from a man between 18 and 35 years old in good health and CMV-seronegative. The DNA for the CDR3 is TGCGCCAGCAGCCAGAGTGGGCCAAGCACAGATACGCAGTATTTT. It codes for CASSQSGPSTDTQYF.